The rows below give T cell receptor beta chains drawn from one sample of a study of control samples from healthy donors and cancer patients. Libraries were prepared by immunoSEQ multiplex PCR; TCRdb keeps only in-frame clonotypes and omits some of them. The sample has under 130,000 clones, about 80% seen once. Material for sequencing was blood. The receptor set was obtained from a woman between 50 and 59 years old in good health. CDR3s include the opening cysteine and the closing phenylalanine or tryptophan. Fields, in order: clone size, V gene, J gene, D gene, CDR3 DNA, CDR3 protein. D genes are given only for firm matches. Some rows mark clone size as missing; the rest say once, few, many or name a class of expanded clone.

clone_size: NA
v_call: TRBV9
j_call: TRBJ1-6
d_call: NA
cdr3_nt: TGTGCCAGCAGCGTGACTGGGACGGTTAATTCACCCCTCCACTTT
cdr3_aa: CASSVTGTVNSPLHF

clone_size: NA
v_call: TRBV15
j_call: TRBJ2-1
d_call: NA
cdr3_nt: TGTGCCACCAGCAGAGGAGACAATGGTCGTACAGGGACCTACAATGAGCAGTTCTTC
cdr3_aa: CATSRGDNGRTGTYNEQFF

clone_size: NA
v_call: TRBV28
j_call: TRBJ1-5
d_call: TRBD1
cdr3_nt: TGTGCCAGCAGTTTAAACTTGGGACAGGACAATCAGCCCCAGCATTTT
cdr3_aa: CASSLNLGQDNQPQHF

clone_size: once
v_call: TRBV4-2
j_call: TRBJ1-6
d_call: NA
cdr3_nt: TGTGCCAGCAGCCAAGCCCCTAGGGCAGGGTCTAATTCACCCCTCCACTTT
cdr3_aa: CASSQAPRAGSNSPLHF

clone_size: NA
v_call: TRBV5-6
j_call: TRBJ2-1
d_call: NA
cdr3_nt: TGTGCCAGCAGCCGACAGCGGGTCAGCTCCTACAATGAGCAGTTCTTC
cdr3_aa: CASSRQRVSSYNEQFF

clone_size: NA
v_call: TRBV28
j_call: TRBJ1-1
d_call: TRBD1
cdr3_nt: TGTGCCAGCGGACTCGGGACAGCCTATGAAGCTTTCTTT
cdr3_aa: CASGLGTAYEAFF

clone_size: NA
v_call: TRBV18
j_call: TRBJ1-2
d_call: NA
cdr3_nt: TGTGCCAGCCCACCAGGCAGAGGCTACACCTTC
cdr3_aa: CASPPGRGYTF

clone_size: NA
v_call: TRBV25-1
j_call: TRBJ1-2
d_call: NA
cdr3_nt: TGTGCCAGCAGTGAATATGGGGGTTCGAACTATGGCTACACCTTC
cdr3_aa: CASSEYGGSNYGYTF

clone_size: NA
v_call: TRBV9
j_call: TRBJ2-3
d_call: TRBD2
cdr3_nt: TGTGCCAGCAGCCCCATAGCGGGGAGCACAGATACGCAGTATTTT
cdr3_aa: CASSPIAGSTDTQYF

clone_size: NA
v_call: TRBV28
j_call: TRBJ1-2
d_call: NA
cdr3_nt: TGTGCCAGCAGTCAGGAGGACTATGGCTACACCTTC
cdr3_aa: CASSQEDYGYTF

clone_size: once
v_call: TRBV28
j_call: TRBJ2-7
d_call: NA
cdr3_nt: TGTGCCAGCTCTGACAGCTACGAGCAGTACTTC
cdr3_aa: CASSDSYEQYF

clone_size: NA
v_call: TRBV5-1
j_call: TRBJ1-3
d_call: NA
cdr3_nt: TGCGCCAGCAGTCTTACAGGGTCGTCTGGAAACACCATATATTTT
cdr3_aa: CASSLTGSSGNTIYF

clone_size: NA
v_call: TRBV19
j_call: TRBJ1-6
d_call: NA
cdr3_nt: TGTGCCAGTAGTATAGATACGGGGGGTTCACCCCTCCACTTT
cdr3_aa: CASSIDTGGSPLHF

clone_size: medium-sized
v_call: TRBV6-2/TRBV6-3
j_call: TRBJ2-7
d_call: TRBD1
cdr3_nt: TGTGCCAGCAGCCTCCTCCGCTGGACAGGGACCTACGAGCAGTACTTC
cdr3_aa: CASSLLRWTGTYEQYF

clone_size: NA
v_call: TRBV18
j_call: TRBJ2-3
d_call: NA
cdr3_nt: TGTGCCAGCTCACCACCGTTCGAAACCGACTCCGGTACGCAGTATTTT
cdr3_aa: CASSPPFETDSGTQYF

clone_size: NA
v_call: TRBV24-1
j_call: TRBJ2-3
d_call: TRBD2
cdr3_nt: TGTGCCACCAGTGATTTCCGGGGAGGGGTCACAGATACGCAGTATTTT
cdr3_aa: CATSDFRGGVTDTQYF

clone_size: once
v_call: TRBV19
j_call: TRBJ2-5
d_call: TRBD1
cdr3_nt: TGTGCCAGTAGTAGCCTCGAGACAGGGATGGAGACCCAGTACTTC
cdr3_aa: CASSSLETGMETQYF

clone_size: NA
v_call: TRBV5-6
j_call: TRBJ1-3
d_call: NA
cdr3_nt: TGTGCCAGCAGCTTTAGTAGACCTCCCGGAAACACCATATATTTT
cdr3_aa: CASSFSRPPGNTIYF

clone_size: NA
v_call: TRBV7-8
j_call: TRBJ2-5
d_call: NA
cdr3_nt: TGTGCCAGCAGCGGCCGGGACCCACCCCAAGAGACCCAGTACTTC
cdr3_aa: CASSGRDPPQETQYF

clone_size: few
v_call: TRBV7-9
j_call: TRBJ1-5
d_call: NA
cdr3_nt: TGTGCCAGCAGCCCCTTAATAGGACCCAATCAGCCCCAGCATTTT
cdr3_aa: CASSPLIGPNQPQHF

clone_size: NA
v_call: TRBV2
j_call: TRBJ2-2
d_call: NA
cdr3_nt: TGTGCCAGCAGATCGTACCTGGCGTCCGGGGAGCTGTTTTTT
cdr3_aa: CASRSYLASGELFF

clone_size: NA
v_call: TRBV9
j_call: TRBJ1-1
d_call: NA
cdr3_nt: TGTGCCAGCAGCGTAGTAGACACTGAAGCTTTCTTT
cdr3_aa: CASSVVDTEAFF

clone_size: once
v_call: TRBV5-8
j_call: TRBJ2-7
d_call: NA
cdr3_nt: TGTGCCAGCAGCGCGATTGGCGGGGAAGGTGCCGAGCAGTACTTC
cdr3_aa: CASSAIGGEGAEQYF

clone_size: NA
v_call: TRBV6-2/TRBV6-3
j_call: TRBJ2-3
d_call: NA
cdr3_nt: TGTGCCAGCAGTTATCAAGGTTGGAGGGTGGTAGGCACAGATACGCAGTATTTT
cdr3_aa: CASSYQGWRVVGTDTQYF

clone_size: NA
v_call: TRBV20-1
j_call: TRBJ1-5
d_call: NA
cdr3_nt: TGCAGTGCTAGTCAAGGGGTAGGGAGCAATCAGCCCCAGCATTTT
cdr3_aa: CSASQGVGSNQPQHF

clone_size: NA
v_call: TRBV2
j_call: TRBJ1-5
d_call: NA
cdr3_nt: TGTGCCAGCAGCAAAGGGGGAGATCAGCCCCAGCATTTT
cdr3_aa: CASSKGGDQPQHF

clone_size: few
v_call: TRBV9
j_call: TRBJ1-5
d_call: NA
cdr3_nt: TGTGCCAGCAGCGTAGCAGGGGAGTCCAATCAGCCCCAGCATTTT
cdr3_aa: CASSVAGESNQPQHF

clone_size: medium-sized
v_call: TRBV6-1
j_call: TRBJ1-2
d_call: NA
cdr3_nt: TGTGCCAGCAGTGAGGACAGAGGGGACTATGGCTACACCTTC
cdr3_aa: CASSEDRGDYGYTF

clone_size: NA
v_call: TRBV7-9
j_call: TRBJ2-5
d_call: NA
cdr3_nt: TGTGCCAGCAGCAACCACAGGGACCAAGAGACCCAGTACTTC
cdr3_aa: CASSNHRDQETQYF

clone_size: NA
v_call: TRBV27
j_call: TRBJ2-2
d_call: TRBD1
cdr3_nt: TGTGCCAGCAGTTTGTTTGGGACAGGGAGTTACACCGGGGAGCTGTTTTTT
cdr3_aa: CASSLFGTGSYTGELFF

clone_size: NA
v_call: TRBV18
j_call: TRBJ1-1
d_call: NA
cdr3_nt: TGTGCCAGCTCAACACTTCCGGGAAGCAACACTGAAGCTTTCTTT
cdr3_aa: CASSTLPGSNTEAFF

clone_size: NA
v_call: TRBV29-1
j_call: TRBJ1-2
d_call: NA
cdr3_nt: TGCAGCGTTGAAGTAGTGACGTCCGATGGCTACACCTTC
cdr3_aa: CSVEVVTSDGYTF

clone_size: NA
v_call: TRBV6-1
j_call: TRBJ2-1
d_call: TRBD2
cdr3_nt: TGTGCCAGCAGTGAAGTGTTACTAGCGGTCGGGGAGCAGTTCTTC
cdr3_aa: CASSEVLLAVGEQFF

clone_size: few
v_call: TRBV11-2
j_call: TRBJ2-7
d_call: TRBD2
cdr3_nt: TGTGCCAGCAGCTTAGCTAGCGGGGGTACCTACGAGCAGTACTTC
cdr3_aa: CASSLASGGTYEQYF

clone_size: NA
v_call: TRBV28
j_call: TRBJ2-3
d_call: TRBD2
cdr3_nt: TGTGCCAGCAGTGACCCTAGCGGGAGGGGCACAGATACGCAGTATTTT
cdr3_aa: CASSDPSGRGTDTQYF

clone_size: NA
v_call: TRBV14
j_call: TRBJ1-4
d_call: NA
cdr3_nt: TGTGCCAGCAGCCCAACCCACAGTGCAACTAATGAAAAACTGTTTTTT
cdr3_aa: CASSPTHSATNEKLFF

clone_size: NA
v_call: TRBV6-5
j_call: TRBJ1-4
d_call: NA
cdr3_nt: TGTGCCAGCAGTTACTCGTCAGGATCAGGGGAAAAACTGTTTTTT
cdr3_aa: CASSYSSGSGEKLFF

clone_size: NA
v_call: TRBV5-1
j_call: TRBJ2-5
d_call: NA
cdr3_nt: TGCGCCAGCAGGGGGACGGGTAAAGAGACCCAGTACTTC
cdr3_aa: CASRGTGKETQYF

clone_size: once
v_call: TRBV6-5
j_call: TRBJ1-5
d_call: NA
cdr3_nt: TGTGCCAGCAGTCGGACCCGGGACCAGCCCCAGCATTTT
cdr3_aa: CASSRTRDQPQHF

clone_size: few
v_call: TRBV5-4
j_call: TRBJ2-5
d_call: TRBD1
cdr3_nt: TGTGCCAGCAGCTCGGGACAGCGTGGAGAGACCCAGTACTTC
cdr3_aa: CASSSGQRGETQYF

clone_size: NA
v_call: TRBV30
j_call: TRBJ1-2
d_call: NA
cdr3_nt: TGTGCCTGGAGTCCCGGGGCCAACTATGGCTACACCTTC
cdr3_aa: CAWSPGANYGYTF

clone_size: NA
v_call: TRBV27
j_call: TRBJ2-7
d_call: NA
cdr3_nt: TGTGCCAGCAGTTTATCGGGGAAGGCCGAGTCCTACGAGCAGTACTTC
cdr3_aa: CASSLSGKAESYEQYF

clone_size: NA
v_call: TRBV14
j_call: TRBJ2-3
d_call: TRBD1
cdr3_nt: TGTGCCAGCAGCATTTGGACAGGGGGCGCAGATACGCAGTATTTT
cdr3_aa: CASSIWTGGADTQYF

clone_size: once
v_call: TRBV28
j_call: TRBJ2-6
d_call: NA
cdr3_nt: TGTGCCAGTTACGGGGCAGGGGTCCCCTCTGGGGCCAACGTCCTGACTTTC
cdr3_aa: CASYGAGVPSGANVLTF

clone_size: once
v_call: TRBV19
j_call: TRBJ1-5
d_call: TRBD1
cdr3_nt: TGTGCCAGTAGTTACTTACAGGGGGCGCTTCAGCCCCAGCATTTT
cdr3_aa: CASSYLQGALQPQHF

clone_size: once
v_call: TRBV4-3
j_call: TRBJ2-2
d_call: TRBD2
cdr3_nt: TGCGCCAGCAGCCAAATGATCAGGACTAGCAATGACGGGGAGCTGTTTTTT
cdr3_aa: CASSQMIRTSNDGELFF